The next 10 T cell receptor beta chains were all read from a single sample in a study of siplizumab effects on memory and regulatory T cells. Assay: immunoSEQ multiplex PCR; the TCRdb copy retains only in-frame clones and omits some. Of approximately 100,000 clones in the sample, 92% are singletons; the top ten hold approximately 0.71%. The sample consisted of Tregs sorted from blood. These receptors came from a human donor in good health.

The chain uses TRBV7-8 and TRBJ2-3; weak D call: TRBD2 (5 bases). The V and J ends lost 8 bases and 3 bases respectively, with 6 bases between them. Germline V gives CDR1 SGHVS, CDR2 FQNEAQ. The CDR3 contains 11 residues. CDR3 DNA: TGTGCCAGCCGGAGGACAGATACGCAGTATTTT. It specifies CASRRTDTQYF.

This clone was recorded only once. This rearrangement joins TRBV14 to TRBJ2-7, with TRBD2 as a possible D gene (5 bases). Germline-derived CDR1 and CDR2 are SGHDN and FVKESK. Trimming took off 1 base at V and 6 bases at J, with 13 bases between the two ends. CDR3 size: 14 residues. This chain's CDR3 is CASSQVPGRGEQYF. In nucleotides, the CDR3 is TGTGCCAGCAGCCAAGTCCCAGGCCGGGGCGAGCAGTACTTC. Using reference TRBV14 and TRBJ2-7 for the parts outside the CDR3, the full variable domain is EAGVTQFPSHSVIEKGQTVTLRCDPISGHDNLYWYRRVMGKEIKFLLHFVKESKQDESGMPNNRFLAERTGGTYSTLKVQPAELEDSGVYFCASSQVPGRGEQYFGPGTRLTVT.

This rearrangement joins TRBV10-3 to TRBJ2-7; D gene uncertain. V lost 3 bases, J lost 2 bases, and 11 bases lay in between. This CDR3 region has 14 residues. Germline CDR1 ENHRY, CDR2 SYGVKD. The CDR3 DNA sequence: TGTGCCATCAGTGATCTTCTCCTGCCCTACGAGCAGTACTTC. Translating gives CAISDLLLPYEQYF.

V usage is TRBV5-1 and J usage is TRBJ2-1; tentatively, D is TRBD1 (5 bases). Germline assignment: CDR1 SGHRS and CDR2 YFSETQ. V dropped 3 bases and J dropped 10 bases, with 14 bases sitting between them. This CDR3 region has 13 residues. The CDR3 region is CASSWGPATEQFF. Here the CDR3 DNA reads TGCGCCAGCAGCTGGGGCCCCGCGACGGAGCAGTTCTTC. Variable domain in full (rest from reference TRBV5-1 and TRBJ2-1): KAGVTQTPRYLIKTRGQQVTLSCSPISGHRSVSWYQQTPGQGLQFLFEYFSETQRNKGNFPGRFSGRQFSNSRSEMNVSTLELGDSALYLCASSWGPATEQFFGPGTRLTVL.

This clone showed up just once. The chain is built from TRBV9 and TRBJ2-5; 8 nucleotides align to TRBD1. V shed 0 bases and J 4 bases; nucleotides not matched to a gene: 5. Germline V gene sequence: CDR1 SGDLS, CDR2 YYNGEE. The CDR3 runs to 15 residues. CDR3 DNA: TGTGCCAGCAGCGTAGATCCGCAGGGGGCAGAGACCCAGTACTTC. This encodes CASSVDPQGAETQYF.

V is TRBV5-1 and J is TRBJ2-7; possible D gene TRBD2, 5 bases. V was shortened by 2 bases and J by 3 bases, with 21 bases between the two germline ends. The CDR3 consists of 17 residues. The germline CDR1 and CDR2 sequences are SGHRS and YFSETQ. CDR3 bases: TGCGCCAGCAGCTTAAACCCAATAGGTGAGGGCTACTACGAGCAGTACTTC. It specifies CASSLNPIGEGYYEQYF.

This chain joins TRBV28 and TRBJ2-3; D ambiguous. The length of the CDR3 is 11 residues. The V and J ends lost 4 bases and 6 bases respectively, with 5 bases between them. Germline lookup yields CDR1 MDHEN and CDR2 SYDVKM. The CDR3, as DNA: TGTGCCAGCAGTTATGGTGATACGCAGTATTTT. It encodes CASSYGDTQYF.

This clone came up once. J is TRBJ1-3 and V is TRBV7-2, with TRBD1 matching 9 bases. Germline V gene data show CDR1 as SGHTA and CDR2 as FQGNSA. V gave up 5 bases and J gave up 6 bases; unmatched junction bases: 5. CDR3 size: 14 residues. CDR3 bases: TGTGCCAGCAGCCATGGACAGGGGACAAACACCATATATTTT. Translation gives CASSHGQGTNTIYF.

V usage is TRBV27 and J usage is TRBJ1-1; the match to TRBD1 covers 8 bases. V lost 5 bases to trimming and J lost 9 bases; unmatched junction nucleotides: 11. Germline CDR1 and CDR2: MNHEY and SMNVEV (reference sequence). The CDR3 length is 14 residues. This CDR3 is CASSTRRQGTQAFF. CDR3 DNA: TGTGCCAGCAGTACAAGAAGACAGGGGACTCAAGCTTTCTTT.

The chain joins TRBV19 to TRBJ1-5; 8 bases are a match to TRBD1. With V trimmed by 6 bases and J by 1 base, 5 bases remained unmatched. The germline V gene has CDR1 LNHDA and CDR2 SQIVND (reference sequence). This CDR3 has 15 amino acids. CDR3 sequence reads: CASSGQGASNQPQHF. The DNA of the CDR3 is TGTGCCAGTAGCGGTCAGGGGGCCAGCAATCAGCCCCAGCATTTT.